This T cell receptor beta chain originates from a study of T cells in Graves' hyperthyroidism and ophthalmopathy. Overall study results and limits: Using 13 V-J features, a model discriminated ophthalmopathy from stable hyperthyroidism.

Amplified TCR beta CDR3 regions derived from RNA transcripts. The TCR CDR3 was amplified in a first-round RT-PCR using the HTBI primer set. TCRdb independently ran MiXCR on the multiplex PCR reads; one entry per CDR3 protein. The sample includes a few hundred thousand distinct CDR3 sequences, about 17% of them seen just once. Trimming at V came to 5 bases and at J to 4 bases, leaving 6 bases not matched to a gene. The germline V gene has CDR1 SNHLY and CDR2 FYNNEI. The CDR3 consists of 14 residues. This clonotype has ten or more counts. Its target is not known. The rearrangement links TRBV2 to TRBJ2-5; TRBD2 matches at 8 bases. This clonotype was sampled from a woman aged 55-69 years with Graves' ophthalmopathy. The sequenced sample was blood. The CDR3 region has the DNA TGTGCCAGCAGTAACAACCGGGGGGGAGAGACCCAGTACTTC. Translating it yields CASSNNRGGETQYF.